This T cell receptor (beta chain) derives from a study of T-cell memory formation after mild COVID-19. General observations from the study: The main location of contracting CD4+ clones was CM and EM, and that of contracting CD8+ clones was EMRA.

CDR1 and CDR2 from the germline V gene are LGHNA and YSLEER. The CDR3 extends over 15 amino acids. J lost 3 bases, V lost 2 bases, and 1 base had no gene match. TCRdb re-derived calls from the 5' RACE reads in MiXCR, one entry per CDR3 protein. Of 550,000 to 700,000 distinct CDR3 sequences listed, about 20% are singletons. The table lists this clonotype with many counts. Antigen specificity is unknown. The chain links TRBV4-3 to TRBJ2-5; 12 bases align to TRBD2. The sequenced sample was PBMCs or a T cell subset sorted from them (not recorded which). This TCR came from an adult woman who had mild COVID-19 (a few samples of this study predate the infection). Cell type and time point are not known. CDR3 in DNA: TGCGCCAGCAGCCAATCTAGCGGGAGGGAAGAGACCCAGTACTTC. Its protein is CASSQSSGREETQYF.